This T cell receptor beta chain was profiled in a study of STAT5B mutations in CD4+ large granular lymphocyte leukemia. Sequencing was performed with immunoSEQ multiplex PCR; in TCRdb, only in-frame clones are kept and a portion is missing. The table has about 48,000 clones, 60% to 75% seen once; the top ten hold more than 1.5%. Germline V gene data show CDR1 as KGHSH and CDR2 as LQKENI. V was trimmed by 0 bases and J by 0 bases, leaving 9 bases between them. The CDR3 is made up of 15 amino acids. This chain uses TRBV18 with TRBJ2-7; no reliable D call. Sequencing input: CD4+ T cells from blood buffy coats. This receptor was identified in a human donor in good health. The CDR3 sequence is CASSPPWGSSYEQYF. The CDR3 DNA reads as TGTGCCAGCTCACCACCGTGGGGTAGCTCCTACGAGCAGTACTTC. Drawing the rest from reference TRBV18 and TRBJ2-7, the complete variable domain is NAGVMQNPRHLVRRRGQEARLRCSPMKGHSHVYWYRQLPEEGLKFMVYLQKENIIDESGMPKERFSAEFPKEGPSILRIQQVVRGDSAAYFCASSPPWGSSYEQYFGPGTRLTVT.